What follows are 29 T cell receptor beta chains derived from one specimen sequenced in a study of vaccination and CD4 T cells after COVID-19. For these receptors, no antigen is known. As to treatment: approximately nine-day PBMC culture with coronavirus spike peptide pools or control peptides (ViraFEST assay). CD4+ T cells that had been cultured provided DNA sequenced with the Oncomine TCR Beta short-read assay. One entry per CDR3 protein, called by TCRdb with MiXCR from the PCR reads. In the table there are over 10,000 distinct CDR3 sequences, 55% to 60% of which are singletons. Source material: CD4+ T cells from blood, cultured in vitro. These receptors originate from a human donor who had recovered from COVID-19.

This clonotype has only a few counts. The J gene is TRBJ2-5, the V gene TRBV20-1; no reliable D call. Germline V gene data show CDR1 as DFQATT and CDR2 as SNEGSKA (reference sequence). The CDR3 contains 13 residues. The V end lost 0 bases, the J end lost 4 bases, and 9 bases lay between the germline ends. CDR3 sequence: CSARDHGRETQYF. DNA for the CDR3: TGCAGTGCTAGAGATCACGGAAGAGAGACCCAGTACTTC.

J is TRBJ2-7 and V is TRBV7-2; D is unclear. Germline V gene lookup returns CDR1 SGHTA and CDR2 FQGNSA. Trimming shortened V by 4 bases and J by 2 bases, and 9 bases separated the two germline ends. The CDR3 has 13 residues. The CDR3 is CASSSLATYEQYF. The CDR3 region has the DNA TGTGCCAGCAGCTCACTGGCGACCTACGAGCAGTACTTC.

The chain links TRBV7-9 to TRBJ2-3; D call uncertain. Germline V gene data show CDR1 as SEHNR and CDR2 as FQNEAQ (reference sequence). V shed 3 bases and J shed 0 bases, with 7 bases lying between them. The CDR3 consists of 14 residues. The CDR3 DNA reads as TGTGCCAGCAGCTTGGGTCCTAGCACAGATACGCAGTATTTT. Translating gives CASSLGPSTDTQYF.

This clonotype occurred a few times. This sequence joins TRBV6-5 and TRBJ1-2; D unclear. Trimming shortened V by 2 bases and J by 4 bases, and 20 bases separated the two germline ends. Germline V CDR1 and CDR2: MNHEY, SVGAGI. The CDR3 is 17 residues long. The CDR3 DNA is TGTGCCAGCAGTTACCCCCGGAGTCGGAATAATGCCTATGGCTACACCTTC. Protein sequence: CASSYPRSRNNAYGYTF.

The CDR3 nucleotides are TGCAGTGCAACACAGGGGTTGGATGAAAAACTGTTTTTT. Its translation is CSATQGLDEKLFF. The chain links TRBV20-1 to TRBJ1-4; 7 nucleotides line up with TRBD1. CDR1 is DFQATT and CDR2 is SNEGSKA in the germline V gene (reference sequence). The CDR3 loop spans 13 amino acids. With 6 bases clipped from V and 6 bases from J, the junction kept 7 bases outside the gene matches.

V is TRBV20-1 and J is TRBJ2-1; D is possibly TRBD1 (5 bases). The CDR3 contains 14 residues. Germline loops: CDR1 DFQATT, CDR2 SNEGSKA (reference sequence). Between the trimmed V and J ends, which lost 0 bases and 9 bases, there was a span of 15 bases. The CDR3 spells CSARDLGRVTEQFF. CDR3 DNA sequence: TGCAGTGCTAGAGATCTCGGCAGGGTGACTGAGCAGTTCTTC.

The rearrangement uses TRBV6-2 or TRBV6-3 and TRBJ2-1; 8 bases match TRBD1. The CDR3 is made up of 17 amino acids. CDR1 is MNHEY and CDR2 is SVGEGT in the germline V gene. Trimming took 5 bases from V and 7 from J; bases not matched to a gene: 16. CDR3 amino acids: CASSPQIRTGMGNEQFF. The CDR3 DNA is TGTGCCAGCAGTCCCCAGATCCGGACAGGGATGGGGAATGAGCAGTTCTTC.

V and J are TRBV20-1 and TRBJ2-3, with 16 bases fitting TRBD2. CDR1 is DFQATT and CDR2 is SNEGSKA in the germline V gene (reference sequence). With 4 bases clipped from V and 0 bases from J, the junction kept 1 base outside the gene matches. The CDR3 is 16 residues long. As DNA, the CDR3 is TGCAGTGCTACGGGACTAGCGGGAGGGAGCACAGATACGCAGTATTTT. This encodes CSATGLAGGSTDTQYF.

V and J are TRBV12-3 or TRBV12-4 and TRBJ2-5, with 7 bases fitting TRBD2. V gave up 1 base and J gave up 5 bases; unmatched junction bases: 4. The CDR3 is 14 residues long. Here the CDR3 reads CASSLDLAGETQYF. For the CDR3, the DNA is TGTGCCAGCAGTTTAGATTTAGCGGGTGAGACCCAGTACTTC.

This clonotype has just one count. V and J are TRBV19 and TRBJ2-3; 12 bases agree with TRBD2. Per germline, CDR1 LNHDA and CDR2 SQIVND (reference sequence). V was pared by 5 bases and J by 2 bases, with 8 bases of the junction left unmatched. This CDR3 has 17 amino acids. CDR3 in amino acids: CASSGTSGRLATDTQYF. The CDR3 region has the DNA TGTGCCAGTAGTGGTACTAGCGGGAGGTTGGCCACAGATACGCAGTATTTT.

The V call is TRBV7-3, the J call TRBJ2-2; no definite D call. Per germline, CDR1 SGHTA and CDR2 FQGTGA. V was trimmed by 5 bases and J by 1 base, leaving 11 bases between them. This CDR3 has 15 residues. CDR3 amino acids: CASSDRARNTGELFF. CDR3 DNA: TGTGCCAGCAGCGACCGGGCGCGGAACACCGGGGAGCTGTTTTTT.

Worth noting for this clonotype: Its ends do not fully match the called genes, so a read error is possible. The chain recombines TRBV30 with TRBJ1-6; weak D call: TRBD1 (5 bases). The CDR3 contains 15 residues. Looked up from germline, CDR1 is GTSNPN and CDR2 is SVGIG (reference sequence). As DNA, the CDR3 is TGTGCCTGGAGTGTACATCAGGGTCCGGATTCCCCCCTCCACTTT. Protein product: CAWSVHQGPDSPLHF.

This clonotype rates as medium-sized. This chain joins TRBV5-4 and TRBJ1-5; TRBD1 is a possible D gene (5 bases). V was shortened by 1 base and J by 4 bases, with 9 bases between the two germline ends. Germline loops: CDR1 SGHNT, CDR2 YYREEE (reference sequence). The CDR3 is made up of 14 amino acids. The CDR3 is CASSLPGANQPQHF. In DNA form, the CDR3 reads TGTGCCAGCAGCTTGCCCGGGGCAAATCAGCCCCAGCATTTT. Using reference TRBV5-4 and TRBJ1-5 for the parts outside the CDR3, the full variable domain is ETGVTQSPTHLIKTRGQQVTLRCSSQSGHNTVSWYQQALGQGPQFIFQYYREEENGRGNFPPRFSGLQFPNYSSELNVNALELDDSALYLCASSLPGANQPQHFGDGTRLSIL.

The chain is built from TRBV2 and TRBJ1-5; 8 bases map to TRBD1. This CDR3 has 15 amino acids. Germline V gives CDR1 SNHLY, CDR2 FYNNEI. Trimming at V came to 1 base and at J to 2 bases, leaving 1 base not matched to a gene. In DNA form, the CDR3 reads TGTGCCAGCAGTGAAGAGGGACAGGGCAATCAGCCCCAGCATTTT. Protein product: CASSEEGQGNQPQHF. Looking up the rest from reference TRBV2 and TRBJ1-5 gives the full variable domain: EPEVTQTPSHQVTQMGQEVILRCVPISNHLYFYWYRQILGQKVEFLVSFYNNEISEKSEIFDDQFSVERPDGSNFTLKIRSTKLEDSAMYFCASSEEGQGNQPQHFGDGTRLSIL.

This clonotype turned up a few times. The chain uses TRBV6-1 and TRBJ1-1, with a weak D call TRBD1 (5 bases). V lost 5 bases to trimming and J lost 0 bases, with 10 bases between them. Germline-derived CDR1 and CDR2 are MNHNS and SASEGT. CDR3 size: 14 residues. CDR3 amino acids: CASSRDLLNTEAFF. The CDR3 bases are TGTGCCAGCAGTCGGGACCTACTGAACACTGAAGCTTTCTTT.

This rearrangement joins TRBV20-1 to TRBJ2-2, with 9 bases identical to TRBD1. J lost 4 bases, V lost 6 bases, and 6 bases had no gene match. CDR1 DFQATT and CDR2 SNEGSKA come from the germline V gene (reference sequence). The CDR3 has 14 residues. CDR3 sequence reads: CSAQKGQGTGELFF. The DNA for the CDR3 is TGCAGTGCCCAGAAGGGACAGGGCACCGGGGAGCTGTTTTTT.

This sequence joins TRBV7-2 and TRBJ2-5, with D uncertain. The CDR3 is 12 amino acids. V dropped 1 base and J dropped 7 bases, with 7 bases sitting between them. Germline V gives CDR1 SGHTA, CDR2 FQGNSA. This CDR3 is CASSLEKATQYF. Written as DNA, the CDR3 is TGTGCCAGCAGCTTAGAGAAGGCGACCCAGTACTTC.

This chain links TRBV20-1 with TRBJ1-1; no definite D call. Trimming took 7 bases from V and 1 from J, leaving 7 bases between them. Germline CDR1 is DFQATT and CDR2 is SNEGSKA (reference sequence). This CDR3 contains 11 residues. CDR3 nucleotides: TGCAGTGGGGGATCGAACACTGAAGCTTTCTTT. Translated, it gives CSGGSNTEAFF.

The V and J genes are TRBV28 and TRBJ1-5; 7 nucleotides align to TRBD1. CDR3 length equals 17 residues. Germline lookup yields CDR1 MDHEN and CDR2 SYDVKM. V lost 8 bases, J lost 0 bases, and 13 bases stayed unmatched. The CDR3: CASRRRTGDYSNQPQHF. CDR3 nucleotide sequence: TGTGCCAGCCGGAGGAGGACAGGAGATTATAGCAATCAGCCCCAGCATTTT.

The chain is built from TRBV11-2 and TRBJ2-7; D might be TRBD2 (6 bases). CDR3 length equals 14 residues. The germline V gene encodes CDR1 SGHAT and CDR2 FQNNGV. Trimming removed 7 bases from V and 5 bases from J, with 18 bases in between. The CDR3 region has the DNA TGTGCCAGCACCAATAGGAGGGGTTCCAACGAGCAGTACTTC. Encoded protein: CASTNRRGSNEQYF.

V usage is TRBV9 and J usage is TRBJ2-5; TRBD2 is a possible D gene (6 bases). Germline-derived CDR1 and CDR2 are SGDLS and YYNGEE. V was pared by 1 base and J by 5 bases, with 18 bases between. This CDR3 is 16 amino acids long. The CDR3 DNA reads TGTGCCAGCAGCGTATCCTCGAACGGAGGGTACGAGACCCAGTACTTC. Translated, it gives CASSVSSNGGYETQYF.

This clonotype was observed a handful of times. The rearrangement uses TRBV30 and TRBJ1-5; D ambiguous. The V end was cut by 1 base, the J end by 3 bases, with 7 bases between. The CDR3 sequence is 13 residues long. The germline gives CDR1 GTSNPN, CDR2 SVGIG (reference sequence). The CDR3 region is CAWSARFNQPQHF. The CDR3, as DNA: TGTGCCTGGAGTGCGCGTTTCAATCAGCCCCAGCATTTT.

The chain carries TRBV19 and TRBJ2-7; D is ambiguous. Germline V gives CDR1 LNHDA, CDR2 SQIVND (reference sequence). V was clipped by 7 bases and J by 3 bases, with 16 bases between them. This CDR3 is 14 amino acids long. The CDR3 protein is CASKPTGLGYEQYF. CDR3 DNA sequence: TGTGCCAGTAAACCAACGGGCTTGGGCTACGAGCAGTACTTC.

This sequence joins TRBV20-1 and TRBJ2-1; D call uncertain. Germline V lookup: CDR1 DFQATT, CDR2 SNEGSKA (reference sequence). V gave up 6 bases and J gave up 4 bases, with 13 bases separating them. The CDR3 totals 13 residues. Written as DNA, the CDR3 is TGCAGTGCACCGCTCCCTCCGTACAATGAGCAGTTCTTC. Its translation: CSAPLPPYNEQFF.

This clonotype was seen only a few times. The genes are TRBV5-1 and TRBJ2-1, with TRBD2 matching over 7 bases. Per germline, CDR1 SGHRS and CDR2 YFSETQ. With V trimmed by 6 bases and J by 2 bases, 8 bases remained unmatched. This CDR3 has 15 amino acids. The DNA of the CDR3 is TGCGCCAGCAAACCTGGCGGGAGTCCCTACAATGAGCAGTTCTTC. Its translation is CASKPGGSPYNEQFF.

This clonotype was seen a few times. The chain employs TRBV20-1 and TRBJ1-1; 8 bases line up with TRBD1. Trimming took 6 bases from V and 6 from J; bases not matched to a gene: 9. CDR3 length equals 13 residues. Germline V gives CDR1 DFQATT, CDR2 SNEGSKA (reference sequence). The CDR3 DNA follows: TGCAGTGCCTGGACAGGGATTTTGCCTGAAGCTTTCTTT. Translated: CSAWTGILPEAFF.

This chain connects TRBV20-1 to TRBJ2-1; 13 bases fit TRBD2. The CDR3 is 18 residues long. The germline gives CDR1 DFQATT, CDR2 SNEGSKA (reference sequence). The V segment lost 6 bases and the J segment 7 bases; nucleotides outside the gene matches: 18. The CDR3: CSAFDRGGLAGVVNEQFF. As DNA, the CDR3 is TGCAGTGCCTTCGACAGGGGAGGACTAGCGGGAGTAGTTAATGAGCAGTTCTTC.

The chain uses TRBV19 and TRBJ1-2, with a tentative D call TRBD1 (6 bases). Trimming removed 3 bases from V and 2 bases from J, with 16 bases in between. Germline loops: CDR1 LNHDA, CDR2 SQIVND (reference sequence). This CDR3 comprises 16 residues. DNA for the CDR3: TGTGCCAGTAGTATCCGGGACACCTATACCAACTATGGCTACACCTTC. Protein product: CASSIRDTYTNYGYTF.

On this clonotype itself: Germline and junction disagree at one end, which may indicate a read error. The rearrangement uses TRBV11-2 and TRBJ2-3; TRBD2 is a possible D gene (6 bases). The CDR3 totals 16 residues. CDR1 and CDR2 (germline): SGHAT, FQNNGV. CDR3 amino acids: CASSLVRMRGADKQYF. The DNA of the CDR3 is TGTGCCAGCAGCTTAGTTAGGATGCGGGGAGCAGATAAGCAGTATTTT.